This T cell receptor beta chain was documented in a study of metastatic and nonmetastatic thyroid tumors. No patient received treatment before thyroid surgery. By share, this clone ranks as medium-sized (0.01 to 0.1%). With MiXCR, TCRdb called clones anew from the PCR reads. Among some 30,000 clones, approximately 7.4% were seen once, and the ten largest hold around 45%. V lost 5 bases and J lost 7; bases outside the gene matches: 12. The CDR3 has 15 residues. The clonotype was recovered from a female donor with papillary thyroid cancer or a benign thyroid nodule (not recorded which). Some clones in this sample may be carry-over from other donors' samples. Sequenced: blood. The V call is TRBV12-3 or TRBV12-4, the J call TRBJ1-1; 8 nucleotides agree with TRBD1. The CDR3 coding sequence is TGTGCCAGCAGTCCCCGGACAGGGTCTCCCTTTGAAGCTTTCTTT. As protein: CASSPRTGSPFEAFF.